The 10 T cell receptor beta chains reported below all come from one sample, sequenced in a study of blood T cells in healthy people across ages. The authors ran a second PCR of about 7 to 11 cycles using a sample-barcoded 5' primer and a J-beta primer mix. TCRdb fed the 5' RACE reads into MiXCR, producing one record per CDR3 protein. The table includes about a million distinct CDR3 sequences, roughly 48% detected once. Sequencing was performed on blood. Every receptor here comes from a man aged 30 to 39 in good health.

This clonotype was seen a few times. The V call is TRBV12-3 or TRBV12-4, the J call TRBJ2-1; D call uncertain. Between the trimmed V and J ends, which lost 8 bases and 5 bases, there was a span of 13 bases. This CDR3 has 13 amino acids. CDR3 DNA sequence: TGTGCCAGCCGTCAAGACACGGACAATGAGCAGTTCTTC. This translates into CASRQDTDNEQFF.

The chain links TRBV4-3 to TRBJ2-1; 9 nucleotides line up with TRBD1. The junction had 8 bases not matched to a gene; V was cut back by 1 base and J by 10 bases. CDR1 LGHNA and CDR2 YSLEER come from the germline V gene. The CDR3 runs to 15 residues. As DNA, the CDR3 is TGCGCCAGCAGCCAAGGGGGACAGGGATCCTACGAGCAGTTCTTC. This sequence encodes CASSQGGQGSYEQFF.

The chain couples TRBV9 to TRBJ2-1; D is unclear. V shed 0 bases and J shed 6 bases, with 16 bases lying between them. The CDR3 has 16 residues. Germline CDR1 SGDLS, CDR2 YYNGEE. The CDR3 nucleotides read TGTGCCAGCAGCGTAGTAGGTAATAGCTGGGGCAATGAGCAGTTCTTC. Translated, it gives CASSVVGNSWGNEQFF.

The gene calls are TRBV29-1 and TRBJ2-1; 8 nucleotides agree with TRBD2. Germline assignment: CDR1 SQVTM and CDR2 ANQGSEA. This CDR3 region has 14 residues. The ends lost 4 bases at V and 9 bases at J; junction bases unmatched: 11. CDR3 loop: CSVAVGGAWGEQFF. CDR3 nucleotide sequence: TGCAGCGTTGCGGTCGGGGGGGCCTGGGGTGAGCAGTTCTTC.

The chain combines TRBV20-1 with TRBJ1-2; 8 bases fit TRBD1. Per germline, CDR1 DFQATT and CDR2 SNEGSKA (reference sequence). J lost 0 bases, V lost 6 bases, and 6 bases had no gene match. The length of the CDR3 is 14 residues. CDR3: CSATGQDANYGYTF. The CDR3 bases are TGCAGTGCAACGGGACAGGATGCTAACTATGGCTACACCTTC.

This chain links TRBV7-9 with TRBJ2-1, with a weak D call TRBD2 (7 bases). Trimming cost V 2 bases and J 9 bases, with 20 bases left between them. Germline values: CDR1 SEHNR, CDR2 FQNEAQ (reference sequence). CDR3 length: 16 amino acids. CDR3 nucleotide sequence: TGTGCCAGCAGCTTACTCGGGGGGCATGGCAGTACTGAGCAGTTCTTC. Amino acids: CASSLLGGHGSTEQFF.

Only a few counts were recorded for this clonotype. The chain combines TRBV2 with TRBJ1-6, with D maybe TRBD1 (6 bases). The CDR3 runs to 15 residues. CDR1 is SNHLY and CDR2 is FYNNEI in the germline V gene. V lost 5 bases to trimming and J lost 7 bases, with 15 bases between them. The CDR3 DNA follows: TGTGCCAGCAGTACCGACAGGAGAGGGAATTCACCCCTCCACTTT. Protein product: CASSTDRRGNSPLHF.

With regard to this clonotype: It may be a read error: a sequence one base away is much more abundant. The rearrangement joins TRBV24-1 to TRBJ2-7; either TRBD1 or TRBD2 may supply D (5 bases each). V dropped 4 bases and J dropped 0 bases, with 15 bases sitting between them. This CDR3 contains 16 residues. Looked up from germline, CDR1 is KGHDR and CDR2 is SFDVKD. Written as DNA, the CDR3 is TGTGCCACCAGTGACACCGGGGCAGCCACCTCCTACGAGCAGTACTTC. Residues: CATSDTGAATSYEQYF.

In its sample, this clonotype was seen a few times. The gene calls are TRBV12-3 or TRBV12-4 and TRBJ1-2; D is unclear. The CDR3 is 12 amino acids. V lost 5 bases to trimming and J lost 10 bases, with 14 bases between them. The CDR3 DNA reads TGTGCCAGCAGTGGCCAAGACAAATCCTACACCTTC. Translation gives CASSGQDKSYTF.

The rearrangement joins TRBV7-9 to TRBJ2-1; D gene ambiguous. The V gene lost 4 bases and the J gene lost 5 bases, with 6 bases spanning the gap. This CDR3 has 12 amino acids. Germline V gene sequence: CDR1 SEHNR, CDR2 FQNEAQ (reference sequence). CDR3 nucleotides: TGTGCCAGCAGCTCGGACGACAATGAGCAGTTCTTC. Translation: CASSSDDNEQFF.